Presented here are 27 T cell receptor beta chains from one specimen sequenced in a study of identical twins. TCRdb independently ran MiXCR on the 5' RACE reads; one entry per CDR3 protein. Counted here are nearly 200,000 distinct CDR3 sequences, more than 15% occurring once; the ten biggest clones make up around 40%. These data are also associated with another study on T cells expressing NK-cell markers.

Material for sequencing was CD8+ T cells sorted from blood. The receptor set was obtained from a woman aged 18-29 years in good health.

This clonotype was seen a few times. The genes are TRBV29-1 and TRBJ2-3, with 7 bases matching TRBD1. The CDR3 has 13 amino acids. With V trimmed by 6 bases and J by 3 bases, 6 bases remained unmatched. CDR1 is SQVTM and CDR2 is ANQGSEA in the germline V gene. CDR3 loop: CSVPDRETDTQYF. DNA of the CDR3: TGCAGCGTCCCTGACAGGGAGACAGATACGCAGTATTTT.

This clonotype was seen a handful of times. The chain uses TRBV6-5 and TRBJ1-2; possible D gene TRBD1, 5 bases. Deletions cut 2 bases from V and 3 bases from J, with 7 bases between. This CDR3 spans 13 amino acids. Germline CDR1 MNHEY, CDR2 SVGAGI. The CDR3: CASSYGGYYGYTF. CDR3 bases: TGTGCCAGCAGTTACGGGGGGTACTATGGCTACACCTTC.

CDR3 loop: CSANRGSNTEAFF. For the CDR3, the DNA is TGCAGTGCTAACAGGGGATCGAACACTGAAGCTTTCTTT. This chain links TRBV20-1 with TRBJ1-1, with 7 bases identical to TRBD1. This CDR3 has 13 residues. Per germline, CDR1 DFQATT and CDR2 SNEGSKA (reference sequence). J was trimmed by 1 base and V by 4 bases; bases with no gene match: 3.

This clonotype was detected a few times. The CDR3 DNA reads as TGCGCCAGCAGCTTGGCCGAGCGGGAGAGAGATACGCAGTATTTT. Its protein product is CASSLAERERDTQYF. The genes are TRBV5-1 and TRBJ2-3; 8 positions agree with TRBD2. Germline-derived CDR1 and CDR2 are SGHRS and YFSETQ. J lost 5 bases, V lost 0 bases, and 5 bases had no gene match. CDR3 size: 15 residues.

The rearrangement joins TRBV11-2 to TRBJ2-3, with 7 bases that match TRBD2. Per germline, CDR1 SGHAT and CDR2 FQNNGV. The CDR3 runs 15 residues. V lost 3 bases, J lost 6 bases, and 9 bases stayed unmatched. This CDR3 reads CASSFGAREGDTQYF. The CDR3 region has the DNA TGTGCCAGCAGCTTTGGTGCCAGGGAGGGCGATACGCAGTATTTT.

The chain recombines TRBV12-3 or TRBV12-4 with TRBJ2-1; 7 bases fit TRBD2. V was pared by 8 bases and J by 9 bases, with 13 bases of the junction left unmatched. The CDR3 extends over 14 amino acids. DNA of the CDR3: TGTGCCAGCCGGGGGGTGGGCGGGAGAGGTGAGCAGTTCTTC. Protein product: CASRGVGGRGEQFF.

The chain is built from TRBV7-2 and TRBJ2-7; D perhaps matches TRBD2 (5 bases). CDR1 and CDR2 (germline): SGHTA, FQGNSA. The CDR3 has 15 residues. V was cut by 1 base and J by 3 bases, with 13 bases left in between. The DNA of the CDR3 is TGTGCCAGCAGCTTAGAGGGATTGGGAGTCTACGAGCAGTACTTC. Translation gives CASSLEGLGVYEQYF.

This clonotype was detected only a few times. The chain recombines TRBV7-9 with TRBJ2-3; 8 bases are shared with TRBD2. This CDR3 has 15 residues. The V segment lost 5 bases and the J segment 4 bases; nucleotides outside the gene matches: 8. CDR1 is SEHNR, CDR2 FQNEAQ, per germline (reference sequence). The CDR3 spells CASSLIAGRADTQYF. For the CDR3, the DNA is TGTGCCAGCAGCCTTATAGCGGGAAGGGCAGATACGCAGTATTTT.

This clonotype was counted many times. The gene calls are TRBV5-1 and TRBJ2-7; no definite D call. CDR3 length equals 12 residues. V shed 0 bases and J shed 3 bases, with 4 bases lying between them. The germline gives CDR1 SGHRS, CDR2 YFSETQ. The CDR3 bases are TGCGCCAGCAGCTTGGGCCACTACGAGCAGTACTTC. This translates into CASSLGHYEQYF.

The V and J genes are TRBV9 and TRBJ2-3, with 10 bases identical to TRBD2. The CDR3 totals 16 residues. Germline lookup yields CDR1 SGDLS and CDR2 YYNGEE. After removal of 3 bases from V and 4 bases from J, the junction contained 8 bases not matched to a gene. The CDR3 coding sequence is TGTGCCAGCAGCGGAAAAATAGCGGGAGGCTCAGATACGCAGTATTTT. Translation: CASSGKIAGGSDTQYF. The whole variable domain, remainder taken from reference TRBV9 and TRBJ2-3, is DSGVTQTPKHLITATGQRVTLRCSPRSGDLSVYWYQQSLDQGLQFLIQYYNGEERAKGNILERFSAQQFPDLHSELNLSSLELGDSALYFCASSGKIAGGSDTQYFGPGTRLTVL.

This clonotype was observed a few times. The chain joins TRBV5-1 to TRBJ1-1; D not resolved. The germline gives CDR1 SGHRS, CDR2 YFSETQ. CDR3 size: 16 residues. Trimming left V 4 bases short and J 0 bases short, with 16 bases between. DNA of the CDR3: TGCGCCAGCAGCGCCCTCGGTCCGGGGTTGAACACTGAAGCTTTCTTT. It is translated as CASSALGPGLNTEAFF.

This chain connects TRBV11-1 to TRBJ2-3; 14 nucleotides line up with TRBD2. Germline V gene sequence: CDR1 SGHAT, CDR2 FQDESV (reference sequence). CDR3 length: 18 residues. With 5 bases clipped from V and 2 bases from J, the junction kept 9 bases outside the gene matches. This CDR3 reads CASSPGLAGGGATDTQYF. CDR3 DNA sequence: TGTGCCAGCAGCCCCGGACTAGCGGGAGGAGGGGCCACAGATACGCAGTATTTT.

This clonotype turned up a few times. The rearrangement uses TRBV12-3 or TRBV12-4 and TRBJ2-2, with D perhaps matching TRBD1 (6 bases). The CDR3 contains 14 residues. V was trimmed by 5 bases and J by 5 bases, leaving 12 bases between them. The CDR3 is CASSPPRGTGELFF. CDR3 DNA: TGTGCCAGCAGTCCCCCGAGGGGGACCGGGGAGCTGTTTTTT.

This clonotype has only one observation. The chain couples TRBV6-1 to TRBJ2-7; 7 bases line up with TRBD1. The J segment lost 5 bases and the V segment lost 5 bases, leaving 9 bases of the junction unmatched. CDR1 is MNHNS, CDR2 SASEGT, per germline. The CDR3 covers 14 residues. The CDR3 coding sequence is TGTGCCAGCAGTACCGGGACAGTGGCCCACGAGCAGTACTTC. Translating gives CASSTGTVAHEQYF.

The chain recombines TRBV6-4 with TRBJ2-2; D tentatively fits TRBD1 or TRBD2 (5 bases each). This CDR3 has 12 residues. Germline-derived CDR1 and CDR2 are MRHNA and SNTAGT. The V gene lost 10 bases and the J gene lost 8 bases, with 14 bases spanning the gap. The CDR3 DNA is TGTGCCACCCGGGACGAATCTGGGGAGCTGTTTTTT. This codes for CATRDESGELFF.

The chain carries TRBV30 and TRBJ2-7, with 8 positions matching TRBD2. From germline, CDR1 is GTSNPN and CDR2 SVGIG (reference sequence). Trimming removed 3 bases from V and 6 bases from J; junction bases left unmatched: 10. The CDR3 extends over 14 amino acids. This CDR3 is CAWRGVGRAFEQYF. In DNA, the CDR3 is TGTGCCTGGAGGGGGGTCGGGAGGGCCTTCGAGCAGTACTTC. Variable domain in full (rest from reference TRBV30 and TRBJ2-7): SQTIHQWPATLVQPVGSPLSLECTVEGTSNPNLYWYRQAAGRGLQLLFYSVGIGQISSEVPQNLSASRPQDRQFILSSKKLLLSDSGFYLCAWRGVGRAFEQYFGPGTRLTVT.

In this sample, this clonotype turned up a few times. CDR3 protein: CASRPDPGLGIDTQYF. CDR3 DNA: TGTGCCAGCAGACCCGACCCGGGACTAGGAATAGATACGCAGTATTTT. This chain links TRBV6-2 or TRBV6-3 with TRBJ2-3; the match to TRBD2 covers 8 bases. The CDR3 spans 16 residues. Trimming took 6 bases from V and 5 from J; bases not matched to a gene: 13. CDR1 is MNHEY, CDR2 SVGEGT, per germline.

This clonotype was seen ten or more times. The CDR3 is CSVEVRQGNTDTQYF. The CDR3, as DNA: TGCAGCGTTGAAGTGAGGCAGGGTAACACAGATACGCAGTATTTT. The V and J genes are TRBV29-1 and TRBJ2-3; weak D call: TRBD1 (5 bases). CDR3 length equals 15 residues. The V end was cut by 1 base, the J end by 2 bases, with 13 bases between. The germline V gene encodes CDR1 SQVTM and CDR2 ANQGSEA.

This clonotype is labeled medium-sized (0.01 to 0.1%). The chain employs TRBV6-4 and TRBJ2-2; 8 nucleotides line up with TRBD2. The CDR3 has 14 amino acids. Trimming took 3 bases from V and 3 from J; bases not matched to a gene: 0. Germline V gene lookup returns CDR1 MRHNA and CDR2 SNTAGT. CDR3 loop: CASSEAGDTGELFF. For the CDR3, the DNA is TGTGCCAGCAGTGAAGCGGGGGACACCGGGGAGCTGTTTTTT.

This clonotype was seen more than once but under ten times. The CDR3: CAISGGLPSSYEQYF. In nucleotides, the CDR3 is TGTGCCATCAGCGGCGGTCTGCCGAGCTCCTACGAGCAGTACTTC. The genes are TRBV10-3 and TRBJ2-7; D is unclear. V lost 6 bases to trimming and J lost 0 bases, with 15 bases between them. The V gene's germline CDR1 is ENHRY and CDR2 SYGVKD. There are 15 residues in the CDR3.

This clonotype was recorded a few times. The CDR3 DNA is TGTGCCAGCAGCTCGGTGGGTTACAATGAGCAGTTCTTC. Protein: CASSSVGYNEQFF. The chain couples TRBV6-1 to TRBJ2-1; D call uncertain. This CDR3 contains 13 residues. Germline CDR1 and CDR2: MNHNS and SASEGT. The V and J ends lost 6 bases and 4 bases respectively, with 10 bases between them.

The chain uses TRBV20-1 and TRBJ2-5, with TRBD2 matching 9 bases. The CDR3 loop spans 16 amino acids. Trimming took 2 bases from V and 4 from J; bases not matched to a gene: 11. CDR1 and CDR2 (germline): DFQATT, SNEGSKA (reference sequence). The CDR3 loop reads CSARPSGAGGLETQYF. In DNA form, the CDR3 reads TGCAGTGCTAGACCGTCGGGAGCGGGAGGTTTAGAGACCCAGTACTTC.

This clonotype has more than one count but fewer than ten. The chain joins TRBV10-3 to TRBJ2-7; unclear D gene. The CDR3 length is 12 residues. The ends were cut back, 2 bases at V and 6 bases at J, with 8 bases in the middle. Germline values: CDR1 ENHRY, CDR2 SYGVKD. DNA of the CDR3: TGTGCCATCAGTGAGCCCTCCGTCGAGCAGTACTTC. Encoded protein: CAISEPSVEQYF.

This clonotype came up a few times. This sequence joins TRBV5-1 and TRBJ2-3; 8 bases line up with TRBD2. The CDR3 spans 17 residues. Germline V gene sequence: CDR1 SGHRS, CDR2 YFSETQ. V shed 0 bases and J 4 bases; nucleotides not matched to a gene: 10. The DNA of the CDR3 is TGCGCCAGCAGCTTGGCCCGGGAGGGAACAAGCGCAGATACGCAGTATTTT. The encoded protein is CASSLAREGTSADTQYF.

The chain links TRBV27 to TRBJ2-7; D might be TRBD1 (5 bases). V was trimmed by 5 bases and J by 2 bases, leaving 13 bases between them. The CDR3 is 14 amino acids. Germline CDR1 reads MNHEY; CDR2 reads SMNVEV (reference sequence). The CDR3 nucleotides read TGTGCCAGCAGTCTCGACCAGGGTCCCTACGAGCAGTACTTC. This gives the protein CASSLDQGPYEQYF.

This sequence joins TRBV14 and TRBJ2-6, with D possibly matching TRBD2 (8 bases). Trimming took off 0 bases at V and 1 base at J, with 16 bases between the two ends. The length of the CDR3 is 19 residues. Per germline, CDR1 SGHDN and CDR2 FVKESK. As DNA, the CDR3 is TGTGCCAGCAGCCAAGATCCCCGGGAGGGACAGTCTGGGGCCAACGTCCTGACTTTC. Protein product: CASSQDPREGQSGANVLTF.

The gene calls are TRBV12-3 or TRBV12-4 and TRBJ1-1; D is possibly TRBD1 (5 bases). V was pared by 7 bases and J by 7 bases, with 16 bases between. This CDR3 is 13 amino acids long. The CDR3 loop is CASILGGGGEAFF. CDR3 DNA sequence: TGTGCCAGCATTCTCGGGGGGGGTGGTGAAGCTTTCTTT.